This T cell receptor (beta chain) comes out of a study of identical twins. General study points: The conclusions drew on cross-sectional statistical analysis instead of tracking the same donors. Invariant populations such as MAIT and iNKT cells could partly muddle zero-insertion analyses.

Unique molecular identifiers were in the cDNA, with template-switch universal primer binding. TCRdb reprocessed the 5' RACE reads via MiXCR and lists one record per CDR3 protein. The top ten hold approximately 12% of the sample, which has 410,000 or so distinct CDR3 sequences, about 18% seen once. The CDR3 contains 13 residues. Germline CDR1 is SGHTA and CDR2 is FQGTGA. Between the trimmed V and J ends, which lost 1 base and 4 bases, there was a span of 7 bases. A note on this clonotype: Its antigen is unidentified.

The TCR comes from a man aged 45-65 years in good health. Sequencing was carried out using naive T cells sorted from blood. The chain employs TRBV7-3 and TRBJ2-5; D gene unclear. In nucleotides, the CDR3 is TGTGCCAGCAGCTTAATTGAAGGAGAGACCCAGTACTTC. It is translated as CASSLIEGETQYF.